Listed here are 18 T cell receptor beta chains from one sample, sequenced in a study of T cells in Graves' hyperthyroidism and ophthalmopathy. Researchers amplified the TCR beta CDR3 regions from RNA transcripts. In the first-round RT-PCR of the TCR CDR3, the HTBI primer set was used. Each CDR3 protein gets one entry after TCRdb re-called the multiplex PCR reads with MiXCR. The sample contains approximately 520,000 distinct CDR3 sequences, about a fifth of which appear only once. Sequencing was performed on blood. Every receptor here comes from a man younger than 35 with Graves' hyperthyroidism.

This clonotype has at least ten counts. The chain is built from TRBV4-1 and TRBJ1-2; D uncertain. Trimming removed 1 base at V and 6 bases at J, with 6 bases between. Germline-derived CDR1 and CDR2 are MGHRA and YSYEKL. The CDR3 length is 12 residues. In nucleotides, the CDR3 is TGCGCCAGCAGCCAAGGAGGGCATGGCTACACCTTC. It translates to CASSQGGHGYTF.

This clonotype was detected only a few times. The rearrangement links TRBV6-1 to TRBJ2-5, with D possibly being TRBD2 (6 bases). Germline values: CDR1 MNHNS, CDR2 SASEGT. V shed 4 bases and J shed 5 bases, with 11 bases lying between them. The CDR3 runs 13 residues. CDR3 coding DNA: TGTGCCAGCAGTGCCGGGAGAGTGGAGACCCAGTACTTC. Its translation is CASSAGRVETQYF.

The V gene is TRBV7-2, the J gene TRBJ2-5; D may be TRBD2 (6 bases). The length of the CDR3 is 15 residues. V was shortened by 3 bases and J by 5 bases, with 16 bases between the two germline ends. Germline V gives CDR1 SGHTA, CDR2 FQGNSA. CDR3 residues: CASSFWSGTWETQYF. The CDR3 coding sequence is TGTGCCAGCAGCTTTTGGTCCGGGACTTGGGAGACCCAGTACTTC. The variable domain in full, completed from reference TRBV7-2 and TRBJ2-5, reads GAGVSQSPSNKVTEKGKDVELRCDPISGHTALYWYRQSLGQGLEFLIYFQGNSAPDKSGLPSDRFSAERTGGSVSTLTIQRTQQEDSAVYLCASSFWSGTWETQYFGPGTRLLVL.

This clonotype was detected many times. CDR3 loop: CATSVGNYGYTF. For the CDR3, the DNA is TGTGCCACCTCCGTCGGGAACTATGGCTACACCTTC. The chain couples TRBV19 to TRBJ1-2; no reliable D call. Germline CDR1 LNHDA, CDR2 SQIVND (reference sequence). This CDR3 contains 12 residues. Trimming took off 10 bases at V and 2 bases at J, with 11 bases between the two ends.

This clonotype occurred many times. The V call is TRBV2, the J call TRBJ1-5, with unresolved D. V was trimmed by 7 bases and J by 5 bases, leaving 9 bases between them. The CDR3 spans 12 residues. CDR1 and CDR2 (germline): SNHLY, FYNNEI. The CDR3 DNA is TGTGCCAGCACCGCCCCCGATCAGCCCCAGCATTTT. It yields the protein CASTAPDQPQHF.

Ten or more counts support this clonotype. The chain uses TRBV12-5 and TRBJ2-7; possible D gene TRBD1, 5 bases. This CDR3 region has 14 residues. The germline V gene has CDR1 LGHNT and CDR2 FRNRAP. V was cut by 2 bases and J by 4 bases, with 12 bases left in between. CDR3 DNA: TGTGCTAGTGGTTTGACCAGGGCCGGGTACGAGCAGTACTTC. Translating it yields CASGLTRAGYEQYF.

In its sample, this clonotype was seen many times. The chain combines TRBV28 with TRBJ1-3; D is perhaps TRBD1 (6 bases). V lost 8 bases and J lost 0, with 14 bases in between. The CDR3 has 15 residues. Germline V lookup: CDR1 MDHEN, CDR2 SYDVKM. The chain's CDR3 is CASLSRTASGNTIYF. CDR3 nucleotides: TGTGCCAGCTTGTCCCGGACAGCCTCTGGAAACACCATATATTTT.

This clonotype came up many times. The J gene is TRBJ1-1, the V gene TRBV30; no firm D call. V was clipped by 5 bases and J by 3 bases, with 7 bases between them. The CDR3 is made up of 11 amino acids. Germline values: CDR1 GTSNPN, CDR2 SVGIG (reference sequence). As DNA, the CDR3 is TGTGCCTGGGGGAGGGACACTGAAGCTTTCTTT. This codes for CAWGRDTEAFF.

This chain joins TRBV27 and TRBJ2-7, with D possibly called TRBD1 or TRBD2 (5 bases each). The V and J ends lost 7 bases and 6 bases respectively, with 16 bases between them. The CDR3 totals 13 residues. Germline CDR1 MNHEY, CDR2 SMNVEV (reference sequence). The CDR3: CASTQGPPSEQYF. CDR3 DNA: TGTGCCAGCACTCAGGGACCTCCCTCCGAGCAGTACTTC.

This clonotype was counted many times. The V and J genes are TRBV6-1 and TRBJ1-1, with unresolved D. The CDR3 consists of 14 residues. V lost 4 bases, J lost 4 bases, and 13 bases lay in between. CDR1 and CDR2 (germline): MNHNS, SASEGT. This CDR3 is CASSGGRWSTEAFF. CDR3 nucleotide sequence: TGTGCCAGCAGTGGAGGAAGGTGGTCCACTGAAGCTTTCTTT.

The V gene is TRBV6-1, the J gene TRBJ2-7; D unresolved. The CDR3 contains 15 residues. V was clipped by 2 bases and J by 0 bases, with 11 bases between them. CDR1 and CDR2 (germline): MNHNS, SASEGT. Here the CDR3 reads CASSERGSLSYEQYF. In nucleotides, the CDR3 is TGTGCCAGCAGTGAAAGAGGCAGTCTCTCCTACGAGCAGTACTTC.

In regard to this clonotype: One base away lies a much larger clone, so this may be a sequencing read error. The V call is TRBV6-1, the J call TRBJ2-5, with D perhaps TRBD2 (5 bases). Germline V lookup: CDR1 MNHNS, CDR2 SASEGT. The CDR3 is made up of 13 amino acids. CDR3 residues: CVSSIRRTETQYF. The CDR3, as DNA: TGTGTCAGCAGCATCCGGAGGACAGAGACCCAGTACTTC.

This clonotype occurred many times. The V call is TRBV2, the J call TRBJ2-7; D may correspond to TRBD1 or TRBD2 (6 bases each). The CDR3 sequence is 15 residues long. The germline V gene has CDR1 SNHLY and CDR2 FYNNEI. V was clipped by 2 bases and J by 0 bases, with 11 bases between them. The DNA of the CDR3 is TGTGCCAGCAGTGAATCCGGGGGCCGCTCCTACGAGCAGTACTTC. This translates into CASSESGGRSYEQYF.

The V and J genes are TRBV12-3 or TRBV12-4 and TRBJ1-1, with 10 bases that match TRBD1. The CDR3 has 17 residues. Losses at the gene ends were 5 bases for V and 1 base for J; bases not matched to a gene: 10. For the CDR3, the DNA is TGTGCCAGCAGTGCACCGGGACAGGGGAAAGCGAACACTGAAGCTTTCTTT. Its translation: CASSAPGQGKANTEAFF.

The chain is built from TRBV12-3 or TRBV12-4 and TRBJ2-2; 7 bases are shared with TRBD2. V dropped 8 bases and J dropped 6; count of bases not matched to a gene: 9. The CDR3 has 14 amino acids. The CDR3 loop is CASLRSRGAGELFF. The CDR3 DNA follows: TGTGCCAGCCTACGTTCACGGGGGGCCGGGGAGCTGTTTTTT.

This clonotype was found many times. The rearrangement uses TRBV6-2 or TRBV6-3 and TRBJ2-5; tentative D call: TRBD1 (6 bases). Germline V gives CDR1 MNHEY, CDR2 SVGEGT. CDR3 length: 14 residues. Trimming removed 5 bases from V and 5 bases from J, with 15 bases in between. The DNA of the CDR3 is TGTGCCAGCAGTCCAGGGGCGACATGGGAGACCCAGTACTTC. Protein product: CASSPGATWETQYF.

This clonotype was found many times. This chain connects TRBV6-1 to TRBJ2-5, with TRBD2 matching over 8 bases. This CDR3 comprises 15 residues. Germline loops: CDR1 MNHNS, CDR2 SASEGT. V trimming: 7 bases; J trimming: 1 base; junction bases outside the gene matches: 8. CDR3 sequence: CASTSAGAVQETQYF. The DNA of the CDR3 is TGTGCCAGCACCTCAGCGGGGGCCGTCCAAGAGACCCAGTACTTC.

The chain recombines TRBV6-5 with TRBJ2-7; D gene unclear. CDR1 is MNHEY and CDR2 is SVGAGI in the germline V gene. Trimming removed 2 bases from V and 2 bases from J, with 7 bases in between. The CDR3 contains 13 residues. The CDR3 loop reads CASSYHEAYEQYF. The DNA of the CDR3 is TGTGCCAGCAGTTACCATGAAGCCTACGAGCAGTACTTC.